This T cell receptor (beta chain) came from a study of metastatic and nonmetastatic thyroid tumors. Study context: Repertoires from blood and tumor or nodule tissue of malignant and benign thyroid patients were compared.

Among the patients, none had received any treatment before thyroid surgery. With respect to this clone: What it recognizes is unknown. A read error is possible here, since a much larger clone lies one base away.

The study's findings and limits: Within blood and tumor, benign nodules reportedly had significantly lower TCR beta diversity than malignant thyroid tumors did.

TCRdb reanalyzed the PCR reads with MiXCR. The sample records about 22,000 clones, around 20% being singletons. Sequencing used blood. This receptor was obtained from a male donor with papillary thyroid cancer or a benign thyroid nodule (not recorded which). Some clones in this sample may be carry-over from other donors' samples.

This chain's CDR3 is CASSLRISGMSNEKLFF. The CDR3 nucleotides read TGTGCCAGCAGCTTGAGGATCTCGGGGATGTCTAATGAAAAACTGTTTTTT. The gene calls are TRBV5-4 and TRBJ1-4; D unclear. V lost 1 base and J 3 bases, leaving 16 bases between the germline ends. CDR1 is SGHNT, CDR2 YYREEE, per germline (reference sequence). The length of the CDR3 is 17 residues.